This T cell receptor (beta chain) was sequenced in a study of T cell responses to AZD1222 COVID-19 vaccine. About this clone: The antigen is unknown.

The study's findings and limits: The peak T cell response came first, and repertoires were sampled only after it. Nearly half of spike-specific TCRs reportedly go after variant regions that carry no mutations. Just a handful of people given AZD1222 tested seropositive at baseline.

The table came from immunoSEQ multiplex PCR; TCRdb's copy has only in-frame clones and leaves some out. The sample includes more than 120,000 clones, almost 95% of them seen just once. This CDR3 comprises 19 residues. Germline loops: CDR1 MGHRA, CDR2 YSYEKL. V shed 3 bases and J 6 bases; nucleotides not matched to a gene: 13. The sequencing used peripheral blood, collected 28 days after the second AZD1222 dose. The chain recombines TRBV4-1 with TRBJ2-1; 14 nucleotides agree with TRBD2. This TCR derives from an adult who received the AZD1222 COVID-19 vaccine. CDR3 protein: CASSQTQLTSGRGGNEQFF. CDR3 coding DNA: TGCGCCAGCAGCCAGACCCAACTGACTAGCGGGAGGGGGGGCAATGAGCAGTTCTTC.